Listed below are T cell receptor beta chains from one sample, sequenced in a study of blood T cell repertoires in COVID-19. The method was immunoSEQ multiplex PCR; TCRdb's version includes in-frame clones alone and lacks a portion of them. The sample lists 430,000 or so clones, 85% to 90% occurring once. The sequenced sample consisted of PBMCs or T cells enriched from blood (not recorded which). The receptors come from a woman in her forties who had recovered from COVID-19. CDR3s include the opening cysteine and the closing phenylalanine or tryptophan. The order of the fields is J gene, CDR3 length, D gene, clone size, V gene, CDR3 DNA, CDR3 protein. A D gene is named only where the DNA matches it firmly. Expanded clones are given a class, and other clones once, few, many or no size at all.

j_call: TRBJ2-3
cdr3_length: 15
d_call: NA
clone_size: NA
v_call: TRBV27
cdr3_nt: TGTGCCAGCATTCCACGGGACTCTAGCACAGATACGCAGTATTTT
cdr3_aa: CASIPRDSSTDTQYF

j_call: TRBJ2-7
cdr3_length: 13
d_call: NA
clone_size: NA
v_call: TRBV5-4
cdr3_nt: TGTGCCAGCAGCTTTGGGGAGGCCTACGAGCAGTACTTC
cdr3_aa: CASSFGEAYEQYF

j_call: TRBJ2-7
cdr3_length: 16
d_call: TRBD1
clone_size: NA
v_call: TRBV7-6
cdr3_nt: TGTGCCAGCAGCTTAGGGACAGGGAAGACATCCTACGAGCAGTACTTC
cdr3_aa: CASSLGTGKTSYEQYF

j_call: TRBJ2-7
cdr3_length: 16
d_call: TRBD2
clone_size: NA
v_call: TRBV27
cdr3_nt: TGTGCCAGCAGTTTTTCTAGCGGGAGGGTTCTCCTCGAGCAGTACTTC
cdr3_aa: CASSFSSGRVLLEQYF

j_call: TRBJ1-1
cdr3_length: 15
d_call: NA
clone_size: NA
v_call: TRBV4-1
cdr3_nt: TGCGCCAGCAGCCAAGATGGGGCCGGGAACACTGAAGCTTTCTTT
cdr3_aa: CASSQDGAGNTEAFF

j_call: TRBJ2-2
cdr3_length: 16
d_call: NA
clone_size: NA
v_call: TRBV18
cdr3_nt: TGTGCCAGCTCACCAATGCAGTCACAGCCCAACGGGGAGCTGTTTTTT
cdr3_aa: CASSPMQSQPNGELFF

j_call: TRBJ1-3
cdr3_length: 14
d_call: TRBD1
clone_size: few
v_call: TRBV14
cdr3_nt: TGTGCCAGCAGCCATAGGACAGGGGGAAACACCATATATTTT
cdr3_aa: CASSHRTGGNTIYF

j_call: TRBJ1-1
cdr3_length: 14
d_call: NA
clone_size: NA
v_call: TRBV4-3
cdr3_nt: TGCGCCAGCAGCGCACAGGGTGGGGACACTGAAGCTTTCTTT
cdr3_aa: CASSAQGGDTEAFF

j_call: TRBJ2-3
cdr3_length: 15
d_call: NA
clone_size: once
v_call: TRBV2
cdr3_nt: TGTGCCAGCAGTGAACTAGCAGCTAGCACAGATACGCAGTATTTT
cdr3_aa: CASSELAASTDTQYF

j_call: TRBJ2-7
cdr3_length: 14
d_call: TRBD2
clone_size: NA
v_call: TRBV15
cdr3_nt: TGTGCCACCAGCAGGCTAGCGGGAGGGTACGAGCAGTACTTC
cdr3_aa: CATSRLAGGYEQYF

j_call: TRBJ1-2
cdr3_length: 14
d_call: NA
clone_size: NA
v_call: TRBV19
cdr3_nt: TGTGCCAGTAGTATCTCGGAGGGATTAGATGGCTACACCTTC
cdr3_aa: CASSISEGLDGYTF

j_call: TRBJ1-2
cdr3_length: 11
d_call: TRBD1
clone_size: NA
v_call: TRBV3-1/TRBV3-2
cdr3_nt: TGTGCCAGCAGCGGGGACAGAGCAGCCACCTTC
cdr3_aa: CASSGDRAATF

j_call: TRBJ2-1
cdr3_length: 15
d_call: TRBD1
clone_size: once
v_call: TRBV18
cdr3_nt: TGTGCCAGCTCATCCACAGGGGGCTTCGACAATGAGCAGTTCTTC
cdr3_aa: CASSSTGGFDNEQFF

j_call: TRBJ2-3
cdr3_length: 16
d_call: TRBD2
clone_size: NA
v_call: TRBV7-8
cdr3_nt: TGTGCCAGCAGCCCCGGACTAGCGGGAGGGACAGATACGCAGTATTTT
cdr3_aa: CASSPGLAGGTDTQYF